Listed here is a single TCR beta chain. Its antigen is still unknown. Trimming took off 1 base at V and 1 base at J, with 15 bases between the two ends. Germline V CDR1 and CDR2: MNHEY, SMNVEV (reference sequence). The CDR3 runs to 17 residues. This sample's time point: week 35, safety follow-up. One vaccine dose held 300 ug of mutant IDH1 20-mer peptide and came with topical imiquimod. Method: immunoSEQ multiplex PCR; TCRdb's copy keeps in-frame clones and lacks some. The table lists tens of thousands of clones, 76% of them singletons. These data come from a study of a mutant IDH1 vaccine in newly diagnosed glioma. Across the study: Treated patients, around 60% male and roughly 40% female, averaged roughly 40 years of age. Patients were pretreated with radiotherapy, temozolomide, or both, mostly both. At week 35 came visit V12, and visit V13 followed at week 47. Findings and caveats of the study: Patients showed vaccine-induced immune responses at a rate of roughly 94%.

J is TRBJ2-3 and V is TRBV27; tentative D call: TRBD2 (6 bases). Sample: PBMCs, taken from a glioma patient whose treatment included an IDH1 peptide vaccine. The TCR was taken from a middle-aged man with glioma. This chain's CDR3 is CASSLYGGLSRTDTQYF. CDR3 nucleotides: TGTGCCAGCAGTTTATACGGGGGATTGTCCCGCACAGATACGCAGTATTTT.